Detailed here is one T cell receptor beta chain. This sample stems from a study of beta chain features in type 1 diabetes. Germline V gene sequence: CDR1 SQVTM, CDR2 ANQGSEA. V lost 6 bases to trimming and J lost 4 bases, with 9 bases between them. The CDR3 runs 11 residues. Reverse transcribing all isolated RNA meant expressed TCRB transcripts were sequenced. Clones were read by immunoSEQ multiplex PCR, and TCRdb kept only the in-frame ones, dropping some. The sample lists fewer than 250,000 clones, over 8.5% occurring once. The specimen was naive CD4+ T cells from blood. The chain recombines TRBV29-1 with TRBJ1-1, with D possibly being TRBD1 (6 bases). This clonotype originated in a woman in her late teens or twenties in good health. The CDR3: CSVQGSTEAFF. CDR3 coding DNA: TGCAGCGTCCAGGGGTCCACTGAAGCTTTCTTT. Together with reference TRBV29-1 and TRBJ1-1, the CDR3 gives the full variable domain: SAVISQKPSRDICQRGTSLTIQCQVDSQVTMMFWYRQQPGQSLTLIATANQGSEATYESGFVIDKFPISRPNLTFSTLTVSNMSPEDSSIYLCSVQGSTEAFFGQGTRLTVV.